This T cell receptor beta chain stems from a study of spatial heterogeneity in lung cancer. Across the study: On average, each unique TCR and UMI combination appeared more than ten times in raw reads.

This clonotype was detected only a few times. Its antigen is not known. General study findings and limits: Follow-up blood showed ubiquitous expanded tumor TCRs less than blood at resection did.

Carried by each TCR cDNA molecule was a unique molecular identifier. Via MiXCR, TCRdb re-called the 5' RACE reads, giving one row per CDR3 protein. The data contain about 50,000 distinct CDR3 sequences, 7.5% to 8% of them singletons. Germline V gene data show CDR1 as MDHEN and CDR2 as SYDVKM. The germline V and J ends were trimmed by 7 bases and 2 bases, with 18 bases remaining between them. The CDR3 consists of 15 residues. Time point reported: sample taken at primary tumor resection. Without sorting, whole RNA was sequenced from tumor, nontumor lung or frozen PBMC. Donors were about 70 untreated early-stage non-small cell lung cancer patients.

The sequencing here drew on PBMCs, taken at surgery. The chain has TRBV28 and TRBJ2-7; D is perhaps TRBD2 (6 bases). This clonotype originated in a female donor with early-stage non-small cell lung cancer. The CDR3 reads CASTRTGVSAYEQYF. The CDR3 DNA reads TGTGCCAGCACCCGAACGGGGGTCTCAGCCTACGAGCAGTACTTC.